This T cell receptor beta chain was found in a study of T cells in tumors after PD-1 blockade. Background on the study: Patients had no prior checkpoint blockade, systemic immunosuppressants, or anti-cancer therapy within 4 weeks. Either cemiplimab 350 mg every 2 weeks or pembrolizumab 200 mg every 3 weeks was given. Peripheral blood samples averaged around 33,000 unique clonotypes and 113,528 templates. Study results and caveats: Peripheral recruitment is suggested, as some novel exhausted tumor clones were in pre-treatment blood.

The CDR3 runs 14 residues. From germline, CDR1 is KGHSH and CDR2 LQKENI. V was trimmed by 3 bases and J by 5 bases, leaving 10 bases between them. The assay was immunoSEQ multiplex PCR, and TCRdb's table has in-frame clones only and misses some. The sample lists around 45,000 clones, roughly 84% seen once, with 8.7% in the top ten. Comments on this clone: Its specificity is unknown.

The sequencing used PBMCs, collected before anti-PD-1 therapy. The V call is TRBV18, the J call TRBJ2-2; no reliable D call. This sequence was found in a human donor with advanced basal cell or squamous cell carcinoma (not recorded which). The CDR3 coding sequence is TGTGCCAGCTCACCGGACCTAAGTACCGGGGAGCTGTTTTTT. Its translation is CASSPDLSTGELFF.